This T cell receptor beta chain was documented in a study of CD8+CD57+ T cells in acquired aplastic anemia. Study context: The study obtained an average of about 3.2 ug of DNA from sorted CD4+ and CD8+ cells. On average, healthy donors gave around 9.8 million reads for CD4+ cells.

The study, taken as a whole, reports: Sharing between patients and controls was observed for around 27 CD8+ CDR3 sequences. Controls and patients did not differ significantly in CD8+ Simpson's diversity.

With V trimmed by 0 bases and J by 7 bases, 2 bases remained unmatched. The germline V gene encodes CDR1 MNHNY and CDR2 SVGAGI (reference sequence). This CDR3 has 15 amino acids. This clonotype was seen many times. Antigen specificity is unknown. Investigators profiled TCR beta VDJ and CDR3 from genomic DNA template. TCRdb independently ran MiXCR on the reads; one entry per CDR3 protein. The table records 350,000 to 450,000 distinct CDR3 sequences, roughly 68% of them present only once. The sequencing input was sorted CD4+, CD8+, or CD8+CD57+ T cells (not recorded which) from PBMCs. V usage is TRBV6-6 and J usage is TRBJ2-1; TRBD2 aligns across 11 bases. This clonotype was obtained from a human donor in good health, serving as a control. CDR3 protein: CASSYSSGGANEQFF. CDR3 sequence (DNA): TGTGCCAGCAGTTACTCTAGCGGGGGGGCGAATGAGCAGTTCTTC.